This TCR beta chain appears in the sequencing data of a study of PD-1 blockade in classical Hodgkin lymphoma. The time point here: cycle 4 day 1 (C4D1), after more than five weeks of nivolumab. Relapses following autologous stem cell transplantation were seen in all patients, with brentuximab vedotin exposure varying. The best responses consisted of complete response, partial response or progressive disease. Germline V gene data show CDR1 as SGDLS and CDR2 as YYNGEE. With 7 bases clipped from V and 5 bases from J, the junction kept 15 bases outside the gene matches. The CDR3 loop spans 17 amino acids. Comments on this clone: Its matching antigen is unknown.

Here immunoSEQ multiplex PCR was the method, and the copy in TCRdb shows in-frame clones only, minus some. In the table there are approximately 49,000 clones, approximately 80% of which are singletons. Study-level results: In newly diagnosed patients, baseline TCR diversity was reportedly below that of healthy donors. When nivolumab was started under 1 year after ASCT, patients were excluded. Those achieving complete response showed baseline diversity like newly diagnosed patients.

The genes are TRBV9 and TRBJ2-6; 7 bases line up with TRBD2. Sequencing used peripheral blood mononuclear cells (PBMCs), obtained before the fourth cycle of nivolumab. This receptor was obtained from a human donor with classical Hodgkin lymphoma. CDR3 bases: TGTGCCAGCTCGCGGGGGTACAAACAAAGTCGGGCCAACGTCCTGACTTTC. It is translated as CASSRGYKQSRANVLTF.